Below are 3 T cell receptor beta chains sequenced from a single sample in a study of early T cells in non-severe SARS-CoV-2 infection (dated by TCRdb to the early 2020s). Library construction relied on 5' RACE. The data were produced on a NextSeq 500. TCRdb itself trimmed the public reads at Q25 with fastp, ran MiXCR and retained productive beta chains. Entries that share a CDR3 protein sequence are merged under the most common genes and DNA. Recorded for this sample are tens of thousands of distinct CDR3 sequences; under 15% of them occurred a single time. Of the sample, about 7.7% falls within the top ten clones. Sequences were obtained from whole blood. The receptor source for this set is an adult who was a healthcare worker with PCR-confirmed SARS-CoV-2 infection or an uninfected control (not recorded which).

J is TRBJ2-1 and V is TRBV25-1; D remains unclear. The CDR3 spans 13 residues. With 4 bases removed from V and 5 bases from J, the gap between germline ends came to 9 bases. Germline V lookup: CDR1 MGHDK, CDR2 SYGVNS. This CDR3 reads CASSGRKNNEQFF. The DNA for the CDR3 is TGTGCCAGCAGTGGAAGGAAAAACAATGAGCAGTTCTTC. Filled out from reference TRBV25-1 and TRBJ2-1, the complete variable domain reads EADIYQTPRYLVIGTGKKITLECSQTMGHDKMYWYQQDPGMELHLIHYSYGVNSTEKGDLSSESTVSRIRTEHFPLTLESARPSHTSQYLCASSGRKNNEQFFGPGTRLTVL.

This clonotype has at least ten counts. The genes are TRBV11-2 and TRBJ2-3, with unresolved D. The CDR3 consists of 15 residues. Trimming stripped 0 bases from V and 2 bases from J, with 9 bases between. Germline V gives CDR1 SGHAT, CDR2 FQNNGV. CDR3 DNA: TGTGCCAGCAGCTTAGACATTCCAACCACAGATACGCAGTATTTT. Translated: CASSLDIPTTDTQYF.

This clonotype was picked up a small number of times. The chain combines TRBV27 with TRBJ2-5; weak D call: TRBD2 (6 bases). Trimming stripped 3 bases from V and 4 bases from J, with 12 bases between. CDR1 MNHEY and CDR2 SMNVEV come from the germline V gene (reference sequence). The CDR3 sequence is 14 residues long. The CDR3: CASSFGSTPETQYF. The CDR3 bases are TGTGCCAGCAGTTTCGGGAGTACCCCAGAGACCCAGTACTTC.